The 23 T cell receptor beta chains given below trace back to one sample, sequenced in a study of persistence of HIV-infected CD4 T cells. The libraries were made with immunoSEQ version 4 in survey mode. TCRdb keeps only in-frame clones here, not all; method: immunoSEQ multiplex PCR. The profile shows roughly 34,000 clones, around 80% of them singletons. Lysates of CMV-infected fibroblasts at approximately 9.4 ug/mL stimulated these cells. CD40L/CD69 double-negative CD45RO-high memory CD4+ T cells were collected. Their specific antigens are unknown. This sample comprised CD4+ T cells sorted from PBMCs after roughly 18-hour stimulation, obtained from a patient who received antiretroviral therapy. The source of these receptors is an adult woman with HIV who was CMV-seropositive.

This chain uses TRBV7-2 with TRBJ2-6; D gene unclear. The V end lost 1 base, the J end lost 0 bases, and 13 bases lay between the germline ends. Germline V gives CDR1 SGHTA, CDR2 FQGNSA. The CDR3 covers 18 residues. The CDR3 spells CASSLGVSGFSGANVLTF. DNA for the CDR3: TGTGCCAGCAGCTTAGGAGTTTCAGGATTCTCTGGGGCCAACGTCCTGACTTTC.

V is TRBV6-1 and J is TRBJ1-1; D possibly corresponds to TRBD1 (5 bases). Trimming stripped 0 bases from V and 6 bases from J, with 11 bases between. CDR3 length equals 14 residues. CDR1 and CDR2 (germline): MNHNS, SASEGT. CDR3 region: CASSEAFRVPEAFF. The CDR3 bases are TGTGCCAGCAGTGAAGCTTTCAGGGTCCCTGAAGCTTTCTTT.

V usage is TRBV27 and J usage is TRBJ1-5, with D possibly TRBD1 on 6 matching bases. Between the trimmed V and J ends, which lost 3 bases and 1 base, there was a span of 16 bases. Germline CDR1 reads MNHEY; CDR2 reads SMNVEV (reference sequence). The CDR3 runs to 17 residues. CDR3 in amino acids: CASSFKGSGVSNQPQHF. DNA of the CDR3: TGTGCCAGCAGTTTCAAGGGGTCAGGGGTGAGCAATCAGCCCCAGCATTTT.

CDR3 coding DNA: TGTGCCAGCAGCTTGCTTCGGGCCTTGGGCACTGAAGCTTTCTTT. Translation: CASSLLRALGTEAFF. The genes are TRBV5-8 and TRBJ1-1; D gene ambiguous. The CDR3 is 15 amino acids. Per the germline V gene, CDR1 is SGHTS and CDR2 is YDEGEE. Trimming removed 1 base from V and 4 bases from J, with 14 bases in between.

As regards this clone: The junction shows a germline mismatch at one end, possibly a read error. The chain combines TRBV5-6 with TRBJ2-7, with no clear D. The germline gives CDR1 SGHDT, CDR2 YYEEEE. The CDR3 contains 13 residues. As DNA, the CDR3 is TGTGCCAGCAGCTTGCGAAGAACTACAGCCCAATCCTTC. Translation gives CASSLRRTTAQSF.

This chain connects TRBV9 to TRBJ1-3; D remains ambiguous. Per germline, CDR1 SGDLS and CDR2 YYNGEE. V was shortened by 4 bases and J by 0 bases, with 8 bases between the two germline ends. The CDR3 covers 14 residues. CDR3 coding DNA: TGTGCCAGCAGCCCCGAGACCTCTGGAAACACCATATATTTT. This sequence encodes CASSPETSGNTIYF.

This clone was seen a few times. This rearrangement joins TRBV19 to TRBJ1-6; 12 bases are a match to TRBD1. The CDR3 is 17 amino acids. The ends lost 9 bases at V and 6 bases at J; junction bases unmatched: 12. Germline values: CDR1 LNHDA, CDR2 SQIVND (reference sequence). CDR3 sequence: CASNKAGQGAFNSPLHF. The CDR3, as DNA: TGTGCCAGCAATAAGGCGGGACAGGGGGCCTTTAATTCACCCCTCCACTTT.

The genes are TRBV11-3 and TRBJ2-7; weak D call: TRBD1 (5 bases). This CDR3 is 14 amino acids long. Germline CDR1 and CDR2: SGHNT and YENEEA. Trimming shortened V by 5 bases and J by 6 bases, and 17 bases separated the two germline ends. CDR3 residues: CASSRPPSDSEQYF. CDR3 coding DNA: TGTGCCAGCAGCCGGCCCCCGTCTGACAGCGAGCAGTACTTC.

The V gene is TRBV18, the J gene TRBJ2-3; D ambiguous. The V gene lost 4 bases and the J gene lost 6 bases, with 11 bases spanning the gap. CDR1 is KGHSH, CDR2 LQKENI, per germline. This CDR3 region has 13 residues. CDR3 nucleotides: TGTGCCAGCTCACATTCGACGGCTGATACGCAGTATTTT. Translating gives CASSHSTADTQYF.

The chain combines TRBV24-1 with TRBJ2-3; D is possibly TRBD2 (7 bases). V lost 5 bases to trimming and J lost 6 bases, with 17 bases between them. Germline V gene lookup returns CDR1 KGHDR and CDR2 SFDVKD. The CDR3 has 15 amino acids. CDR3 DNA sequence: TGTGCCACCAGTGGTTCCCCAGGGGAGGGGGATACGCAGTATTTT. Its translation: CATSGSPGEGDTQYF.

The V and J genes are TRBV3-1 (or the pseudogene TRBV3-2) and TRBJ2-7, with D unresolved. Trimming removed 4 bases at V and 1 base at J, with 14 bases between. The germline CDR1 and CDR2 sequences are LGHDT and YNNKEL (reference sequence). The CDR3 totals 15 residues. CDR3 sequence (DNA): TGTGCCAGCAGCCCCCAGGTTGGCGGTTCCTACGAGCAGTACTTC. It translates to CASSPQVGGSYEQYF.

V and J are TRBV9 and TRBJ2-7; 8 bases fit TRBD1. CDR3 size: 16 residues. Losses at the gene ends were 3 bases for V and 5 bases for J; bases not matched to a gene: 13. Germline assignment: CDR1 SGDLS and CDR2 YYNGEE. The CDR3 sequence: CASSASYRGAENEQYF. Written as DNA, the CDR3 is TGTGCCAGCAGCGCCTCCTACAGGGGGGCTGAAAACGAGCAGTACTTC.

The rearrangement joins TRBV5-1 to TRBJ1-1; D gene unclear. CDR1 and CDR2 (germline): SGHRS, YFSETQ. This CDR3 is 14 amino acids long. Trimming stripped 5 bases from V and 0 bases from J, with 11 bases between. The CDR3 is CASRQTTVNTEAFF. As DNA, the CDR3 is TGCGCCAGCAGGCAGACTACTGTGAACACTGAAGCTTTCTTT. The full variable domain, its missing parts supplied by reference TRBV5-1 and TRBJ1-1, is KAGVTQTPRYLIKTRGQQVTLSCSPISGHRSVSWYQQTPGQGLQFLFEYFSETQRNKGNFPGRFSGRQFSNSRSEMNVSTLELGDSALYLCASRQTTVNTEAFFGQGTRLTVV.

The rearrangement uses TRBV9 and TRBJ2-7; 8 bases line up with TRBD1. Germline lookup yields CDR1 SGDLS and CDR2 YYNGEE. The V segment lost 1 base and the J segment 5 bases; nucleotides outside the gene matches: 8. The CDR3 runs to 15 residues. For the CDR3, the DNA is TGTGCCAGCAGCGTATACGGACAGGGTAATAACGAGCAGTACTTC. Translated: CASSVYGQGNNEQYF. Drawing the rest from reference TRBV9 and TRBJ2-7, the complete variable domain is DSGVTQTPKHLITATGQRVTLRCSPRSGDLSVYWYQQSLDQGLQFLIQYYNGEERAKGNILERFSAQQFPDLHSELNLSSLELGDSALYFCASSVYGQGNNEQYFGPGTRLTVT.

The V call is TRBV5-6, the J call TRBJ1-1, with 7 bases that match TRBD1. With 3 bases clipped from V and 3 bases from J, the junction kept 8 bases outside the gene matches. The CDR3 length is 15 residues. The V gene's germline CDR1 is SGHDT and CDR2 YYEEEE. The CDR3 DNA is TGTGCCAGCAGCTCACTGGACAGGATCGACACTGAAGCTTTCTTT. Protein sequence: CASSSLDRIDTEAFF.

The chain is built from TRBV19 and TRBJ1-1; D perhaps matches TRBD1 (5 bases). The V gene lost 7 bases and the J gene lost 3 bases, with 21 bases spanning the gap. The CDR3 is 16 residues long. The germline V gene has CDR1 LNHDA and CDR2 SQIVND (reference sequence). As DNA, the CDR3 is TGTGCCAGTAATCAGGGCCCCCGAGCCAGGGACACTGAAGCTTTCTTT. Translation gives CASNQGPRARDTEAFF.

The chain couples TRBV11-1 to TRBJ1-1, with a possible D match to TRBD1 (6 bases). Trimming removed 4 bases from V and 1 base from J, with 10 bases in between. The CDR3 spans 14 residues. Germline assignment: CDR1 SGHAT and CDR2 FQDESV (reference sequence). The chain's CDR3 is CASSYLQGNTEAFF. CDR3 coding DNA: TGTGCCAGCAGCTATCTACAGGGGAACACTGAAGCTTTCTTT.

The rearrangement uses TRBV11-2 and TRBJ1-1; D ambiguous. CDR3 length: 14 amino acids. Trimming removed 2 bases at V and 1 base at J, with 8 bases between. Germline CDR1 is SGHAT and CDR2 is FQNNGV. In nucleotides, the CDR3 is TGTGCCAGCAGCTTATTTAGAGGGAACACTGAAGCTTTCTTT. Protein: CASSLFRGNTEAFF.

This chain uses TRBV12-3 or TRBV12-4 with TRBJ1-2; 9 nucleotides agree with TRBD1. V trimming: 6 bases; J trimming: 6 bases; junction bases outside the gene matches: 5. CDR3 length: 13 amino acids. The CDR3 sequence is CASRLTGGHGYTF. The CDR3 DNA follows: TGTGCCAGCAGACTGACAGGGGGTCATGGCTACACCTTC.

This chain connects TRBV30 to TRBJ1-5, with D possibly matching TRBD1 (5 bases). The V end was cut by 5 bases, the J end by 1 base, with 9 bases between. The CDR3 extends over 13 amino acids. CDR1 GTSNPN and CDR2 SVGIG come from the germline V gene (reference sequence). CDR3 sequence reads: CAWGRGSNQPQHF. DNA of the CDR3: TGTGCCTGGGGTCGGGGGAGCAATCAGCCCCAGCATTTT.

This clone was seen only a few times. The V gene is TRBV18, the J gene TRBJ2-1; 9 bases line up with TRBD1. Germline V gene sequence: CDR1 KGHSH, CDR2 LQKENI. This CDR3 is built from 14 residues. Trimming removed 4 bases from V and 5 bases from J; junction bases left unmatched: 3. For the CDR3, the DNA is TGTGCCAGCTCACGTGGGACAGGGAACAATGAGCAGTTCTTC. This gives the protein CASSRGTGNNEQFF. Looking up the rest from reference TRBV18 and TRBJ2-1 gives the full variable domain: NAGVMQNPRHLVRRRGQEARLRCSPMKGHSHVYWYRQLPEEGLKFMVYLQKENIIDESGMPKERFSAEFPKEGPSILRIQQVVRGDSAAYFCASSRGTGNNEQFFGPGTRLTVL.

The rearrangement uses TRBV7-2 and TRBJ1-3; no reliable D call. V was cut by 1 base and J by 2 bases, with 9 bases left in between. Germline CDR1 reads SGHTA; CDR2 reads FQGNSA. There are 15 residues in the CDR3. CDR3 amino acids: CASSLDGSTGNTIYF. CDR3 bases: TGTGCCAGCAGCTTAGATGGGAGCACTGGAAACACCATATATTTT. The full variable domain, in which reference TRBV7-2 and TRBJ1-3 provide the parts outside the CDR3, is GAGVSQSPSNKVTEKGKDVELRCDPISGHTALYWYRQSLGQGLEFLIYFQGNSAPDKSGLPSDRFSAERTGGSVSTLTIQRTQQEDSAVYLCASSLDGSTGNTIYFGEGSWLTVV.

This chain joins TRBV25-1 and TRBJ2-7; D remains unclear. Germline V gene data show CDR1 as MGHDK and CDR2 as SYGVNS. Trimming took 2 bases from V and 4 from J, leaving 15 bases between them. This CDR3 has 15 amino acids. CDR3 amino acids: CASSEAGASAYEQYF. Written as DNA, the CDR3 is TGTGCCAGCAGTGAAGCAGGAGCCTCGGCGTACGAGCAGTACTTC.